The rows below give T cell receptor beta chains drawn from one sample of a study of T cells in Graves' hyperthyroidism and ophthalmopathy. Via MiXCR, TCRdb re-called the multiplex PCR reads, giving one row per CDR3 protein. The table records about 500,000 distinct CDR3 sequences, around 17% of them present only once. The sequenced material came from blood. The receptors derive from a young woman with Graves' hyperthyroidism. Both conserved end residues are part of each CDR3. D genes are given only for firm matches. A clone size is listed for some rows: how often the clone was seen (once, few, many), or a class if it is expanded.

D,size,V,J,CDR3,DNA
-,few,TRBV9,TRBJ2-5,CASTEGESRVFGAQYF,TGTGCCAGCACGGAGGGGGAGAGCCGGGTTTTTGGCGCCCAGTACTTC
-,few,TRBV7-9,TRBJ2-3,CAMAELSTDTQYF,TGTGCCATGGCGGAGCTTAGCACAGATACGCAGTATTTT
TRBD2,-,TRBV10-2,TRBJ2-1,CASSEGGLAGGSGNEQFF,TGCGCCAGCAGTGAAGGGGGACTAGCGGGAGGGTCGGGGAATGAGCAGTTCTTC
-,-,TRBV7-3,TRBJ2-3,CASSLKASGNTQYF,TGTGCCAGCAGCTTAAAAGCTAGTGGGAATACGCAGTATTTT
TRBD1,-,TRBV19,TRBJ2-6,CASSGGTGSSGANVLTF,TGTGCCAGTAGTGGGGGGACAGGGAGCTCTGGGGCCAACGTCCTGACTTTC
-,-,TRBV5-4,TRBJ1-1,CASSLAGGWRNTEAFF,TGTGCCAGCAGCTTGGCGGGGGGGTGGAGGAACACTGAAGCTTTCTTT
-,-,TRBV19,TRBJ1-5,CASSIRTVNQPQHF,TGTGCCAGTAGTATACGGACAGTCAATCAGCCCCAGCATTTT
-,-,TRBV4-1,TRBJ2-5,CASRGEWGQETQYF,TGCGCCAGCAGGGGGGAGTGGGGACAAGAGACCCAGTACTTC
TRBD1,few,TRBV6-4,TRBJ2-1,CATSTTGQGFNEQFF,TGTGCCACTTCCACCACCGGACAGGGGTTCAATGAGCAGTTCTTC
-,many,TRBV2,TRBJ2-3,CASIRQTTDTQYF,TGTGCCAGCATACGACAGACCACAGATACGCAGTATTTT
-,-,TRBV12-3/TRBV12-4,TRBJ1-3,CASSFNPTSGNTIYF,TGTGCCAGCAGTTTTAATCCCACCTCTGGAAACACCATATATTTT
-,many,TRBV20-1,TRBJ2-3,CSPWETSTDTQYF,TGCAGCCCCTGGGAGACTAGCACAGATACGCAGTATTTT
TRBD1,-,TRBV4-3,TRBJ2-1,CASSQTSRDRYYNEQFF,TGCGCCAGCAGCCAAACCAGCCGGGACAGGTACTACAATGAGCAGTTCTTC
-,-,TRBV5-1,TRBJ2-2,CASSFANTGELFF,TGCGCCAGCAGCTTCGCGAACACCGGGGAGCTGTTTTTT
TRBD1,many,TRBV12-3/TRBV12-4,TRBJ1-2,CASSSRTGEVGGYTF,TGTGCCAGCAGTTCCCGGACAGGCGAAGTAGGTGGCTACACCTTC
TRBD1,many,TRBV2,TRBJ1-1,CASSDPQQGALRAFF,TGTGCCAGCAGTGACCCCCAACAGGGGGCCCTTCGAGCTTTCTTT
-,many,TRBV3-1,TRBJ2-1,CASSQGLQGGNEQFF,TGTGCCAGCAGCCAAGGACTACAAGGGGGCAATGAGCAGTTCTTC
-,many,TRBV3-1,TRBJ2-2,CASSQATGLNTGELFF,TGTGCCAGCAGCCAAGCTACAGGGTTGAACACCGGGGAGCTGTTTTTT
-,-,TRBV10-1,TRBJ1-5,CASSDGGLPQHF,TGCGCCAGCAGTGATGGCGGGTTGCCCCAGCATTTT
-,few,TRBV5-1,TRBJ2-2,CASSGAGTANTGELFF,TGCGCCAGCAGCGGGGCCGGGACGGCGAACACCGGGGAGCTGTTTTTT
-,many,TRBV20-1,TRBJ2-3,CSARHPLSVRGDTQYF,TGCAGTGCTAGACACCCCCTGTCTGTAAGGGGAGATACGCAGTATTTT
-,many,TRBV5-1,TRBJ1-5,CASSLDGGAVQPQHF,TGCGCCAGCAGCTTGGATGGGGGGGCGGTTCAGCCCCAGCATTTT
-,many,TRBV20-1,TRBJ2-4,CSARQETGVLHIQYF,TGCAGTGCTAGACAAGAGACCGGGGTCTTGCACATTCAGTACTTC
-,-,TRBV7-9,TRBJ2-3,CASSLSGSVTRRAADTQYF,TGTGCCAGCAGCTTATCTGGTTCAGTTACGCGTCGGGCCGCAGATACGCAGTATTTT
TRBD1,few,TRBV4-2,TRBJ2-4,CASSQPRQGAGIQYF,TGTGCCAGCAGCCAGCCCCGACAGGGGGCCGGCATTCAGTACTTC
-,-,TRBV6-1,TRBJ1-6,CASSLQGGPLHF,TGTGCCAGCAGTTTACAGGGAGGACCCCTCCACTTT
TRBD1,many,TRBV12-3/TRBV12-4,TRBJ1-2,CASSPGTAYGYTF,TGTGCCAGCAGCCCCGGGACAGCATATGGCTACACCTTC
TRBD2,many,TRBV28,TRBJ2-1,CASSTLGGYEQFF,TGTGCCAGCAGTACATTGGGGGGGTATGAGCAGTTCTTC
TRBD2,-,TRBV5-1,TRBJ2-2,CASSPWTSGSQGIAGELFF,TGCGCCAGCAGCCCTTGGACTAGCGGGAGTCAGGGGATTGCCGGGGAGCTGTTTTTT
TRBD2,many,TRBV20-1,TRBJ2-5,CSARLAGGRETQYF,TGCAGTGCTCGACTAGCGGGAGGGAGAGAGACCCAGTACTTC
-,few,TRBV12-3/TRBV12-4,TRBJ2-7,CASSLGTLFYEQYF,TGTGCCAGCAGTTTGGGGACACTATTCTACGAGCAGTACTTC
-,many,TRBV28,TRBJ2-3,CASSSTTDTQYF,TGTGCCAGCAGCTCAACTACAGATACGCAGTATTTT
TRBD2,many,TRBV6-1,TRBJ2-3,CASSEAFRSGGLTDTQYF,TGTGCCAGCAGTGAAGCGTTCAGATCGGGAGGGCTGACAGATACGCAGTATTTT
TRBD1,many,TRBV6-1,TRBJ1-4,CASSQYSGTGNEKLFF,TGTGCCAGCAGTCAGTATTCCGGGACAGGGAATGAAAAACTGTTTTTT
TRBD2,many,TRBV7-9,TRBJ2-7,CASSSREGGDEQYF,TGTGCCAGCAGCTCGCGGGAGGGCGGCGACGAGCAGTACTTC
TRBD1,many,TRBV20-1,TRBJ1-5,CSARQGVGQPQHF,TGCAGTGCCCGACAGGGGGTCGGTCAGCCCCAGCATTTT
-,many,TRBV7-6,TRBJ1-4,CASSPTGATNEKLFF,TGTGCCAGCAGCCCTACCGGGGCAACTAATGAAAAACTGTTTTTT
-,few,TRBV15,TRBJ1-3,CATSRTGYGNTIYF,TGTGCCACCAGCAGAACAGGGTACGGAAACACCATATATTTT
-,many,TRBV24-1,TRBJ2-5,CATSGWMGETQYF,TGTGCCACCAGTGGGTGGATGGGGGAGACCCAGTACTTC
-,few,TRBV29-1,TRBJ2-1,CSVEVIWPGYNEQFF,TGCAGCGTTGAAGTTATTTGGCCGGGATACAATGAGCAGTTCTTC
TRBD2,many,TRBV7-3,TRBJ2-5,CASSLQRGNQETQYF,TGTGCCAGCAGCTTACAGCGGGGGAACCAAGAGACCCAGTACTTC
-,few,TRBV12-3/TRBV12-4,TRBJ2-7,CASSLTPPRDSYEQYF,TGTGCCAGCAGTTTAACCCCCCCGCGAGACTCCTACGAGCAGTACTTC
-,many,TRBV5-6,TRBJ2-3,CASSFEGDTQYF,TGTGCCAGCAGCTTTGAAGGAGATACGCAGTATTTT
-,many,TRBV29-1,TRBJ1-5,CSVWDGRNQPQHF,TGCAGCGTGTGGGACGGCCGCAATCAGCCCCAGCATTTT
TRBD1,-,TRBV19,TRBJ2-7,CASSITGGSHEQYF,TGTGCCAGTAGTATTACAGGGGGCTCCCACGAGCAGTACTTC
TRBD2,many,TRBV20-1,TRBJ2-3,CSASATSGRTDTQYF,TGCAGTGCTAGTGCTACTAGCGGGAGGACAGATACGCAGTATTTT
TRBD2,few,TRBV4-1,TRBJ2-2,CASSYPSGRWTGELFF,TGCGCCAGCAGCTATCCTAGCGGGAGGTGGACCGGGGAGCTGTTTTTT
-,-,TRBV4-1,TRBJ2-5,CASSQDLGAWGWETQYF,TGCGCCAGCAGCCAAGACCTCGGGGCGTGGGGGTGGGAGACCCAGTACTTC
TRBD2,few,TRBV5-1,TRBJ2-1,CASSLEGLAGVNEQFF,TGCGCCAGCAGCTTGGAGGGACTAGCGGGAGTCAATGAGCAGTTCTTC
-,many,TRBV7-2,TRBJ2-5,CASSAKETQYF,TGTGCCAGCAGCGCCAAAGAGACCCAGTACTTC
-,-,TRBV19,TRBJ1-5,CASSQERASSNQPQHF,TGTGCCAGTAGTCAAGAGAGGGCCTCGAGCAATCAGCCCCAGCATTTT
-,-,TRBV5-5,TRBJ2-7,CASSLRGYERYF,TGTGCCAGCAGCTTGAGGGGCTACGAGCGGTACTTC